This entry lists 7 T cell receptor beta chains sequenced from one sample in a study of shared clonotypes between healthy human individuals. Using immunoSEQ multiplex PCR, the repertoire was profiled, and TCRdb retains in-frame clones only, with some absent. The sample has about a million clones; 60% to 85% are singletons. The sample consisted of memory CD4+ T cells from PBMCs. Indicated subset: CD45RA-negative fraction. These receptors all come from a man aged 18 to 29 in good health. Some clones in this sample may be carry-over from other donors' samples.

The chain uses TRBV29-1 and TRBJ2-5; D gene unclear. The CDR3 has 12 residues. The V gene's germline CDR1 is SQVTM and CDR2 ANQGSEA. Trimming took 2 bases from V and 1 from J, leaving 5 bases between them. The CDR3 here is CSVERFQETQYF. In DNA form, the CDR3 reads TGCAGCGTTGAACGGTTCCAAGAGACCCAGTACTTC.

This clone was seen repeatedly, ten times or more. This sample includes further DNA sequences coding for the same CDR3. The chain uses TRBV28 and TRBJ1-1; D unclear. V was pared by 5 bases and J by 5 bases, with 15 bases between. This CDR3 has 14 amino acids. Germline CDR1 is MDHEN and CDR2 is SYDVKM. The chain's CDR3 is CASSPSGGWTEAFF. DNA for the CDR3: TGTGCCAGCAGTCCCAGTGGAGGGTGGACTGAAGCTTTCTTT.

This chain links TRBV5-1 with TRBJ2-5; D call uncertain. Trimming left V 0 bases short and J 1 base short, with 7 bases between. Germline V gene sequence: CDR1 SGHRS, CDR2 YFSETQ. The CDR3 contains 14 residues. The CDR3 bases are TGCGCCAGCAGCTTGGCCCCCCCCCAAGAGACCCAGTACTTC. This sequence encodes CASSLAPPQETQYF.

This clone showed up just a few times. The V and J genes are TRBV28 and TRBJ1-3; no reliable D call. Germline V CDR1 and CDR2: MDHEN, SYDVKM. Trimming took off 8 bases at V and 0 bases at J, with 14 bases between the two ends. This CDR3 is built from 15 residues. The chain's CDR3 is CASYSISYSGNTIYF. The CDR3 DNA reads TGTGCCAGCTACAGCATTTCTTACTCTGGAAACACCATATATTTT. The full variable domain, in which reference TRBV28 and TRBJ1-3 provide the parts outside the CDR3, is DVKVTQSSRYLVKRTGEKVFLECVQDMDHENMFWYRQDPGLGLRLIYFSYDVKMKEKGDIPEGYSVSREKKERFSLILESASTNQTSMYLCASYSISYSGNTIYFGEGSWLTVV.

The rearrangement uses TRBV6-6 and TRBJ2-7; no clear D gene. V lost 6 bases to trimming and J lost 3 bases, with 9 bases between them. The CDR3 spans 12 residues. Germline loops: CDR1 MNHNY, CDR2 SVGAGI (reference sequence). The chain's CDR3 is CASSPVGYEQYF. The CDR3 nucleotides read TGTGCCAGCAGCCCCGTTGGCTACGAGCAGTACTTC.

The CDR3 sequence: CASTPTSTYNEQFF. As DNA, the CDR3 is TGTGCCAGCACCCCAACTAGCACCTACAATGAGCAGTTCTTC. The chain uses TRBV11-3 and TRBJ2-1; D may be TRBD2 (6 bases). V dropped 7 bases and J dropped 2 bases, with 12 bases sitting between them. The CDR3 totals 14 residues. Germline CDR1 SGHNT, CDR2 YENEEA.

V and J are TRBV2 and TRBJ2-1, with 8 bases lining up with TRBD2. The CDR3 sequence is 15 residues long. Germline trimming cut 8 bases from V and 4 bases from J; bases unmatched to any gene: 10. In germline, CDR1 is SNHLY, CDR2 FYNNEI. CDR3 in DNA: TGTGCCAGCGATATAGAAGCGGGAGCGTACAATGAGCAGTTCTTC. Translation gives CASDIEAGAYNEQFF.